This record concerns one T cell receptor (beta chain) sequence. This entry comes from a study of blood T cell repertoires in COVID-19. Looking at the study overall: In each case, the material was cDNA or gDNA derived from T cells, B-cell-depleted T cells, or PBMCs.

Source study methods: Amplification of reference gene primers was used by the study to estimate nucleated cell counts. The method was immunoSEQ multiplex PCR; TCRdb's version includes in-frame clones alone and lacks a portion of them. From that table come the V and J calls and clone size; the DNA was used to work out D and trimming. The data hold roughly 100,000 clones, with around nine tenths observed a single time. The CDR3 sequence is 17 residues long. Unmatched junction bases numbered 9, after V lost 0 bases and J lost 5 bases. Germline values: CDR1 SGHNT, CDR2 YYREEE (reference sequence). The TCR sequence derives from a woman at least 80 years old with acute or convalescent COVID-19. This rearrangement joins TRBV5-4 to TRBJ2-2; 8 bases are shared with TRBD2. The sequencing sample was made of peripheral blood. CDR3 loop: CASSLGGLAGLTGELFF. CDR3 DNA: TGTGCCAGCAGCTTGGGGGGATTAGCGGGGTTAACCGGGGAGCTGTTTTTT.